Below, 5 T cell receptor beta chains from the same sample are listed, as sequenced in a study of T cells in Graves' hyperthyroidism and ophthalmopathy. Template material for amplifying TCR beta CDR3 regions consisted of RNA transcripts. TCR CDR3 underwent first-round RT-PCR with the HTBI primer set. A single record per CDR3 protein comes from TCRdb applying MiXCR to the multiplex PCR reads. The sample contains 450,000 to 650,000 distinct CDR3 sequences, more than 13% of which appear only once. Sequencing input: blood. These TCRs come from a woman aged 18-29 years with Graves' ophthalmopathy.

This clonotype was found many times. The V gene is TRBV2, the J gene TRBJ2-3, with 9 bases fitting TRBD1. The V gene's germline CDR1 is SNHLY and CDR2 FYNNEI. With 5 bases clipped from V and 4 bases from J, the junction kept 7 bases outside the gene matches. The CDR3 length is 15 residues. The CDR3 coding sequence is TGTGCCAGCAGTCCTCTGGACAGGGGCGCAGATACGCAGTATTTT. It encodes CASSPLDRGADTQYF.

CDR3: CASSQGTSGGYTF. The CDR3 DNA is TGTGCCAGCAGCCAGGGAACCTCCGGTGGCTACACCTTC. The chain couples TRBV3-1 to TRBJ1-2; D is ambiguous. V was shortened by 3 bases and J by 7 bases, with 12 bases between the two germline ends. In germline, CDR1 is LGHDT, CDR2 YNNKEL (reference sequence). CDR3 length: 13 residues.

This clonotype was detected a few times. The chain combines TRBV20-1 with TRBJ2-1; D is undetermined. Germline V gene data show CDR1 as DFQATT and CDR2 as SNEGSKA (reference sequence). V was trimmed by 0 bases and J by 15 bases, leaving 12 bases between them. The CDR3 is made up of 11 amino acids. CDR3 bases: TGCAGTGCTAGAGATCTGAAAATAGGGTTCTTC. Its translation: CSARDLKIGFF.

This clonotype was counted at least ten times. The chain links TRBV7-3 to TRBJ2-1; 13 bases map to TRBD2. The V and J ends lost 0 bases and 9 bases, in that order; junction bases with no gene match: 2. Germline V gene sequence: CDR1 SGHTA, CDR2 FQGTGA. The CDR3 consists of 15 residues. Here the CDR3 DNA reads TGTGCCAGCAGCTTAACGGGACTAGCGGGATTTGAGCAGTTCTTC. Protein sequence: CASSLTGLAGFEQFF.

Many counts were recorded for this clonotype. The chain uses TRBV27 and TRBJ2-7, with a possible D match to TRBD1 (6 bases). The germline CDR1 and CDR2 sequences are MNHEY and SMNVEV (reference sequence). V lost 1 base to trimming and J lost 3 bases, with 13 bases between them. The CDR3 consists of 15 residues. The CDR3 here is CASSLYRVTYYEQYF. As DNA, the CDR3 is TGTGCCAGCAGTTTATACAGGGTGACATACTACGAGCAGTACTTC.